This T cell receptor (beta chain) appears in the sequencing data of a study of control samples from healthy donors and cancer patients. This table comes from immunoSEQ multiplex PCR, and its TCRdb copy is limited to in-frame clones, with some not included. The sample holds around 150,000 clones, just over 95% seen once. V trimming: 0 bases; J trimming: 5 bases; junction bases outside the gene matches: 5. CDR1 is WNHNN, CDR2 SYGVQD, per germline (reference sequence). CDR3 length equals 18 residues. Sequencing input: blood. The rearrangement uses TRBV10-1 and TRBJ2-2; 14 bases line up with TRBD2. The sequence came from a woman in her 30s in good health. CDR3 in amino acids: CASSESVRLAGGTGELFF. The DNA for the CDR3 is TGCGCCAGCAGTGAGTCGGTCAGACTAGCGGGAGGGACCGGGGAGCTGTTTTTT.